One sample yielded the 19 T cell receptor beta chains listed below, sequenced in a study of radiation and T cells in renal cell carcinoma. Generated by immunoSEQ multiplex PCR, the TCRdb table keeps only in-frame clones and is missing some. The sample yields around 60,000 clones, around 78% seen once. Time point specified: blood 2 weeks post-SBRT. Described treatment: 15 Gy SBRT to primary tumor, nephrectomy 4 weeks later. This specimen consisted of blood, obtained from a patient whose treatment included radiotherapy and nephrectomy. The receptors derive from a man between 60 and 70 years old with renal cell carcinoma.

The CDR3 coding sequence is TGTGCCAGCAGTGACGTCGGGAGTGGCTCCGGGGAGCTGTTTTTT. This sequence encodes CASSDVGSGSGELFF. The rearrangement links TRBV6-4 to TRBJ2-2; D possibly corresponds to TRBD2 (6 bases). CDR1 is MRHNA and CDR2 is SNTAGT in the germline V gene. V lost 2 bases, J lost 6 bases, and 13 bases lay in between. The length of the CDR3 is 15 residues.

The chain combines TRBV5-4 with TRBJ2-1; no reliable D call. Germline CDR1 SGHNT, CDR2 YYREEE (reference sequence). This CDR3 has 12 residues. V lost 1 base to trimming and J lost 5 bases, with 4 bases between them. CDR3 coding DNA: TGTGCCAGCAGCTTGTCTCACAATGAGCAGTTCTTC. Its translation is CASSLSHNEQFF.

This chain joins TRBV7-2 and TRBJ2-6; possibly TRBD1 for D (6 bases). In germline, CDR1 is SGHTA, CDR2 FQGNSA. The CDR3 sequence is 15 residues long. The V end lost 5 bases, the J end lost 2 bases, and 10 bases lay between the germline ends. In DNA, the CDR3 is TGTGCCAGCAGCGCCCGGACAGCTGGGGCCAACGTCCTGACTTTC. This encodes CASSARTAGANVLTF.

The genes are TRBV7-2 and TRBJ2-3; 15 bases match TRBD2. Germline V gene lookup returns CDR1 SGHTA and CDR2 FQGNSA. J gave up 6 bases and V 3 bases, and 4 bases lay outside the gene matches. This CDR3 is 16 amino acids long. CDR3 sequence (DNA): TGTGCCAGCAGCTTTTCCGGGACTAGCGGGGGGGATACGCAGTATTTT. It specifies CASSFSGTSGGDTQYF.

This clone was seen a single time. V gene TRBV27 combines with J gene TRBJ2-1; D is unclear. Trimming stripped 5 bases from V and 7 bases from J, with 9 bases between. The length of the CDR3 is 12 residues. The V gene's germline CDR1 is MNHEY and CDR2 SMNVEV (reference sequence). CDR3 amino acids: CASSLLGNEQFF. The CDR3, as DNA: TGTGCCAGCAGTCTGTTGGGAAATGAGCAGTTCTTC.

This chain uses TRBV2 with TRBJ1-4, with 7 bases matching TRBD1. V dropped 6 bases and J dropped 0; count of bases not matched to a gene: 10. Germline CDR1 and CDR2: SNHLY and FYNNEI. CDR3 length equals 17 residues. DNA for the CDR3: TGTGCCAGCAGGTATCCGGGACAGATTGCAACTAATGAAAAACTGTTTTTT. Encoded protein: CASRYPGQIATNEKLFF. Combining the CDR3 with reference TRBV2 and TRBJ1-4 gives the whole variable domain EPEVTQTPSHQVTQMGQEVILRCVPISNHLYFYWYRQILGQKVEFLVSFYNNEISEKSEIFDDQFSVERPDGSNFTLKIRSTKLEDSAMYFCASRYPGQIATNEKLFFGSGTQLSVL.

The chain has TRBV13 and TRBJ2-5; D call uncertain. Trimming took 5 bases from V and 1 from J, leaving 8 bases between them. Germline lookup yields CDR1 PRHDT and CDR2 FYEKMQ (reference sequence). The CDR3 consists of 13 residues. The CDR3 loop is CASSPGRQETQYF. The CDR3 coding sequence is TGTGCCAGCAGCCCCGGGCGCCAAGAGACCCAGTACTTC.

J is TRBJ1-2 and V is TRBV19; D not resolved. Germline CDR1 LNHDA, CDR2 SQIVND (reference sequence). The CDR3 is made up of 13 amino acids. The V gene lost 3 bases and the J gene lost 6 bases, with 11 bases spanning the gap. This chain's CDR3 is CASSMVGLNGYTF. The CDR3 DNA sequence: TGTGCCAGTAGTATGGTAGGGTTAAATGGCTACACCTTC.

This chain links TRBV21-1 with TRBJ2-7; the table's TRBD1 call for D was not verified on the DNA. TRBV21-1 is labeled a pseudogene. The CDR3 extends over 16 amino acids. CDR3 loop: CASSNNRDRDPYEQYV. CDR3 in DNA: TGTGCCAGCAGCAATAACCGGGACAGGGACCCCTACGAGCAGTACGTC.

In nucleotides, the CDR3 is TGTGCCAGCAGCCCCAGGAACACCGGGGAGCTGTTTTTT. Protein product: CASSPRNTGELFF. This chain links TRBV6-5 with TRBJ2-2; D uncertain. The CDR3 length is 13 residues. V was cut by 6 bases and J by 1 base, with 6 bases left in between. CDR1 and CDR2 (germline): MNHEY, SVGAGI.

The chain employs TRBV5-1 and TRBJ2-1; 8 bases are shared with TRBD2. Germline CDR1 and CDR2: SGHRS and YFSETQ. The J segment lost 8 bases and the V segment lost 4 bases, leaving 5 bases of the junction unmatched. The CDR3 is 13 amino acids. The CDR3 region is CASSQPTSDEQFF. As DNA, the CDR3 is TGCGCCAGCAGCCAGCCGACTAGCGATGAGCAGTTCTTC.

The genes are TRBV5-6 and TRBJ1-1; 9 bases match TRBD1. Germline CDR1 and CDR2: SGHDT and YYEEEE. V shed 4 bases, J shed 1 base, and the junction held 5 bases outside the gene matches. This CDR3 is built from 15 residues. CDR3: CASSRIQGANTEAFF. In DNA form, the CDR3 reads TGTGCCAGCAGCCGGATACAGGGGGCGAACACTGAAGCTTTCTTT.

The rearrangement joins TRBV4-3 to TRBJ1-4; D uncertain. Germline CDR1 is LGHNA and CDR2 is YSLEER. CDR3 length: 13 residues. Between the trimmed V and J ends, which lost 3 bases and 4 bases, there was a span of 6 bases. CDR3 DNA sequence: TGCGCCAGCAGCCAGGATCTTAATGAAAAACTGTTTTTT. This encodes CASSQDLNEKLFF.

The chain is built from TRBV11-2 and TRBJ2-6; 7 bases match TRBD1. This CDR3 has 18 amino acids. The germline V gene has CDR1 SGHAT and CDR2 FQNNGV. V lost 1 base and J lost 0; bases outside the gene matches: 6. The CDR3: CASSLVLDRISGANVLTF. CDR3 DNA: TGTGCCAGCAGCTTAGTCTTGGACAGGATCTCTGGGGCCAACGTCCTGACTTTC.

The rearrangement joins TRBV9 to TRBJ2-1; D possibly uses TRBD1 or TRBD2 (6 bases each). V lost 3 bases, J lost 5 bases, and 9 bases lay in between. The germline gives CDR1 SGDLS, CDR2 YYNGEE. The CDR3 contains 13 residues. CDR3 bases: TGTGCCAGCAGCGCGGGGGCAAACAATGAGCAGTTCTTC. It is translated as CASSAGANNEQFF.

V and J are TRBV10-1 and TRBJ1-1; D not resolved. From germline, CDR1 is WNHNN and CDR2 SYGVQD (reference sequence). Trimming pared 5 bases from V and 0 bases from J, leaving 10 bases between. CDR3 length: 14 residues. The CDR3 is CASSPGVLNTEAFF. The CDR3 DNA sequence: TGCGCCAGCAGTCCTGGAGTGTTGAACACTGAAGCTTTCTTT.

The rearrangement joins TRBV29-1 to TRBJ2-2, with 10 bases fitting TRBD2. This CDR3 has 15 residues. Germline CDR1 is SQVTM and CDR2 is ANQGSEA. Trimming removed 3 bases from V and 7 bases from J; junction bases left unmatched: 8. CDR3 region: CSVERTSGEGGELFF. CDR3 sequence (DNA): TGCAGCGTTGAGAGGACTAGCGGCGAAGGCGGGGAGCTGTTTTTT.

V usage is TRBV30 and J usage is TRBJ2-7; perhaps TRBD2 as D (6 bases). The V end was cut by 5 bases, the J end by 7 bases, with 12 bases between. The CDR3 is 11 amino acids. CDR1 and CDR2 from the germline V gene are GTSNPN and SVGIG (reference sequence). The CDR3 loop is CAWGGGVEQYV. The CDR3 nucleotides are TGTGCCTGGGGTGGCGGGGTGGAGCAGTACGTC.

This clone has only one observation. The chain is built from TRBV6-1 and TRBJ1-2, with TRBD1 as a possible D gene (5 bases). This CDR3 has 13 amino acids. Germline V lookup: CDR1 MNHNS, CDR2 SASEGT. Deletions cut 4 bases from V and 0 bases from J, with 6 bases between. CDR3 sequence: CASSGGANYGYTF. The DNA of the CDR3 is TGTGCCAGCAGTGGGGGCGCTAACTATGGCTACACCTTC.